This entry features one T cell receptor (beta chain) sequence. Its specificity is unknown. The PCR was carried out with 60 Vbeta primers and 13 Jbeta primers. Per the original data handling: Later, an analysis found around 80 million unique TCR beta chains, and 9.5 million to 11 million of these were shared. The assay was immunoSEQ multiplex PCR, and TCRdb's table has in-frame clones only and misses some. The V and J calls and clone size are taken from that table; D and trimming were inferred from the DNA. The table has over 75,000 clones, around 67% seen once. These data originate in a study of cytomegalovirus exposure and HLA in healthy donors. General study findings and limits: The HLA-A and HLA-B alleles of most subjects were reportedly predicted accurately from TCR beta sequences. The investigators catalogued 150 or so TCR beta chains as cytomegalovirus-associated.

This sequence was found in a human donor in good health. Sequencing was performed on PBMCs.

The CDR3 bases are TGTGCCAGTAAAGCGGATGAGCAGTTCTTC. This codes for CASKADEQFF. The chain joins TRBV19 to TRBJ2-1; the D gene is possibly TRBD2 (5 bases). There are 10 residues in the CDR3. CDR1 LNHDA and CDR2 SQIVND come from the germline V gene (reference sequence). The V end lost 7 bases, the J end lost 8 bases, and 6 bases lay between the germline ends.